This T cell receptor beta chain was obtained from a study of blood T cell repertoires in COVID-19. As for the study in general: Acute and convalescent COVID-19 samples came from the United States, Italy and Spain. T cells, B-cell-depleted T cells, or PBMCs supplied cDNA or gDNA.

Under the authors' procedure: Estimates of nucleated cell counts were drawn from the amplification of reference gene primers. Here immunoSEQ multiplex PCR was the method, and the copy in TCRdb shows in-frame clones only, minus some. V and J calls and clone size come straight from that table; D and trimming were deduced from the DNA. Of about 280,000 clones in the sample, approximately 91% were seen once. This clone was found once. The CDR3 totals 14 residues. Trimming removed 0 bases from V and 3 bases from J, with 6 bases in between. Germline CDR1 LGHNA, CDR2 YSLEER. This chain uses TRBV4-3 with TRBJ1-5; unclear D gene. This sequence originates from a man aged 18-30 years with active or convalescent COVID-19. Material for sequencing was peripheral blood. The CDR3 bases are TGCGCCAGCAGCCAAGACAACACCAATCAGCCCCAGCATTTT. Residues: CASSQDNTNQPQHF.